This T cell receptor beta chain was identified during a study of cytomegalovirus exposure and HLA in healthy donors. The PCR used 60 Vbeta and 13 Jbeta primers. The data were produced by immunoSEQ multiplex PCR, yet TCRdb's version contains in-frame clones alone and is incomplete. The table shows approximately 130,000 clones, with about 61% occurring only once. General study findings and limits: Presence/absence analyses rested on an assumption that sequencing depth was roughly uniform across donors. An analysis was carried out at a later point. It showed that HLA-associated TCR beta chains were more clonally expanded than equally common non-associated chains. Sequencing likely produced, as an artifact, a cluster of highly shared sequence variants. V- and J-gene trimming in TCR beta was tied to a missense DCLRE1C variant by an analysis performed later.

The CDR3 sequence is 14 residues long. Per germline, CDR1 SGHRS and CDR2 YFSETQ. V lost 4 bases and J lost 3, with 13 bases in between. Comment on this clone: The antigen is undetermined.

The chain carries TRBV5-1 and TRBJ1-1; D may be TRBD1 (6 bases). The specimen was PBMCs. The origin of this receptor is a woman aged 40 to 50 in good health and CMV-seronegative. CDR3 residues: CASSPRPGDTEAFF. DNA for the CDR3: TGCGCCAGCAGCCCGAGACCAGGGGACACTGAAGCTTTCTTT.